This section outlines one T cell receptor beta chain sequence together with its context. Original methodology: Counts of nucleated cells, estimated from reference gene primer amplification, were obtained. Sequencing used immunoSEQ multiplex PCR; TCRdb keeps in-frame clones, though not all of them. V and J calls and clone size come straight from that table; D and trimming were deduced from the DNA. Altogether roughly 90,000 clones are present, around 85% being singletons, with the ten largest covering 3% to 3.5%. This sample is part of a study of blood T cell repertoires in COVID-19. Study in general: The United States, Italy and Spain supplied acute and convalescent COVID-19 samples. T cells, B-cell-depleted T cells, or PBMCs supplied cDNA or gDNA.

Patients from Seattle were sampled longitudinally, starting during active infection. This CDR3 has 16 amino acids. Germline loops: CDR1 KGHSH, CDR2 LQKENI. After removal of 5 bases from V and 1 base from J, the junction contained 9 bases not matched to a gene. V usage is TRBV18 and J usage is TRBJ2-7, with 9 positions matching TRBD2. This clonotype was obtained from an elderly woman with COVID-19, enrolled during active disease. Sequenced material: peripheral blood. CDR3 amino acids: CASSITGTSHSYEQYF. The CDR3 bases are TGTGCCAGCTCAATAACCGGGACTAGCCATTCCTACGAGCAGTACTTC.